The present entry profiles one T cell receptor beta chain with its context. Generated by immunoSEQ multiplex PCR, the TCRdb table keeps only in-frame clones and is missing some. The sample gives about 190,000 clones, 90% to 95% of which show up once; 7.5% to 10% is in the top ten. This specimen comes from a study of T cell responses to AZD1222 COVID-19 vaccine. Germline V CDR1 and CDR2: KGHDR, SFDVKD. The V end was cut by 3 bases, the J end by 2 bases, with 15 bases between. The CDR3 has 16 residues. The chain carries TRBV24-1 and TRBJ2-5, with D perhaps matching TRBD2 (6 bases). This TCR derives from an adult in good health. Specimen: peripheral blood, collected on day 0 of AZD1222 vaccination. The CDR3 region is CATSDPRPGVQETQYF. The CDR3 DNA sequence: TGTGCCACCAGTGATCCGCGGCCGGGAGTTCAAGAGACCCAGTACTTC.